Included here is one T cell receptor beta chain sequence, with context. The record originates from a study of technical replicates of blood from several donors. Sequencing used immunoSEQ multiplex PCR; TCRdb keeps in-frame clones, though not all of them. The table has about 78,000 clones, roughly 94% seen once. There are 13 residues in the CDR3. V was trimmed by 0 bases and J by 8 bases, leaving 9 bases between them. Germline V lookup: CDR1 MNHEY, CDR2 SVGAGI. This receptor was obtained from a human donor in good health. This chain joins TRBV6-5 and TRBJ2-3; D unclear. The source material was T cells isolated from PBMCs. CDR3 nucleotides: TGTGCCAGCAGTTACTCGGAGACGGGTACGCAGTATTTT. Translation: CASSYSETGTQYF.